What follows are 18 T cell receptor beta chains derived from one specimen sequenced in a study of blood T cell repertoires in COVID-19. Generated by immunoSEQ multiplex PCR, the TCRdb table keeps only in-frame clones and is missing some. This table holds 200,000 to 250,000 clones, roughly 90% found once. The sequenced material came from peripheral blood. Receptors originate from a woman between 55 and 75 years old with acute or convalescent COVID-19.

The chain joins TRBV19 to TRBJ1-1, with TRBD1 matching 10 bases. The CDR3 sequence is 17 residues long. The trim removed 7 bases at V and 0 bases at J, leaving 11 bases unmatched. Germline V CDR1 and CDR2: LNHDA, SQIVND (reference sequence). CDR3 sequence: CASNNPRTGGLNTEAFF. The DNA of the CDR3 is TGTGCCAGTAACAACCCGCGGACAGGGGGATTGAACACTGAAGCTTTCTTT.

Points on this clone: This CDR3 is also generated by other DNA sequences in the sample. The rearrangement joins TRBV19 to TRBJ1-5; D gene unclear. Trimming removed 3 bases from V and 2 bases from J, with 8 bases in between. The V gene's germline CDR1 is LNHDA and CDR2 SQIVND (reference sequence). This CDR3 region has 14 residues. The CDR3 protein is CASSMTGGNQPQHF. The DNA of the CDR3 is TGTGCCAGTAGTATGACGGGTGGCAATCAGCCCCAGCATTTT.

The J gene is TRBJ1-6, the V gene TRBV6-5; 8 bases are a match to TRBD1. Germline V CDR1 and CDR2: MNHEY, SVGAGI. CDR3 length: 15 amino acids. J gave up 11 bases and V 4 bases, and 10 bases lay outside the gene matches. The CDR3 loop reads CASSFPGTGFPPLHF. The CDR3 DNA is TGTGCCAGCAGTTTCCCCGGGACAGGTTTTCCACCCCTCCACTTT.

The chain links TRBV20-1 to TRBJ2-7; 7 nucleotides align to TRBD2. Germline V gene lookup returns CDR1 DFQATT and CDR2 SNEGSKA (reference sequence). There are 13 residues in the CDR3. Trimming removed 3 bases from V and 3 bases from J; junction bases left unmatched: 5. CDR3 region: CSASRREIYEQYF. DNA for the CDR3: TGCAGTGCTAGTCGGCGGGAGATCTACGAGCAGTACTTC.

The gene calls are TRBV13 and TRBJ1-1, with D possibly TRBD1 on 6 matching bases. Deletions cut 7 bases from V and 9 bases from J, with 21 bases between. CDR1 and CDR2 from the germline V gene are PRHDT and FYEKMQ (reference sequence). The CDR3 extends over 14 amino acids. CDR3 in DNA: TGTGCCAGCACCTTGGCTGGGGGCGCCCGGAAAGCTTTCTTT. Translation: CASTLAGGARKAFF.

The chain has TRBV27 and TRBJ2-3; TRBD1 is a possible D gene (7 bases). Germline CDR1 reads MNHEY; CDR2 reads SMNVEV (reference sequence). Trimming removed 6 bases from V and 3 bases from J, with 13 bases in between. This CDR3 spans 14 amino acids. The CDR3 nucleotides read TGTGCCAGCAGGGAGGGGGCGGGTACAGATACGCAGTATTTT. The encoded protein is CASREGAGTDTQYF.

This chain uses TRBV5-1 with TRBJ1-6, with D possibly being TRBD1 (6 bases). The V gene lost 2 bases and the J gene lost 9 bases, with 15 bases spanning the gap. CDR3 length: 15 residues. Germline V gives CDR1 SGHRS, CDR2 YFSETQ. CDR3 nucleotides: TGCGCCAGCAGCTTACAGGGTGGGTTGGGTTCACCCCTCCACTTT. As protein: CASSLQGGLGSPLHF.

The V and J genes are TRBV30 and TRBJ1-5; no clear D gene. Germline-derived CDR1 and CDR2 are GTSNPN and SVGIG (reference sequence). Trimming took 0 bases from V and 4 from J, leaving 10 bases between them. The CDR3 runs 14 residues. In DNA, the CDR3 is TGTGCCTGGAGTGTGGGGTCGGGGAATCAGCCCCAGCATTTT. It translates to CAWSVGSGNQPQHF.

V gene TRBV19 combines with J gene TRBJ2-2, with TRBD1 matching 8 bases. The germline V gene encodes CDR1 LNHDA and CDR2 SQIVND (reference sequence). The junction had 3 bases not matched to a gene; V was cut back by 5 bases and J by 4 bases. The CDR3 covers 14 residues. Here the CDR3 DNA reads TGTGCCAGTAGTGTGACAGGGGTCACCGGGGAGCTGTTTTTT. It specifies CASSVTGVTGELFF.

The J gene is TRBJ1-1, the V gene TRBV11-3; tentatively, D is TRBD1 (6 bases). CDR1 and CDR2 from the germline V gene are SGHNT and YENEEA. This CDR3 comprises 13 residues. V lost 5 bases, J lost 1 base, and 8 bases lay in between. The CDR3 loop is CASSVTGNTEAFF. Written as DNA, the CDR3 is TGTGCCAGCAGCGTGACAGGGAACACTGAAGCTTTCTTT.

This clone was picked up a small number of times. The chain recombines TRBV5-1 with TRBJ2-1, with TRBD1 matching over 8 bases. The J segment lost 4 bases and the V segment lost 6 bases, leaving 6 bases of the junction unmatched. CDR1 and CDR2 (germline): SGHRS, YFSETQ. CDR3 length: 14 amino acids. CDR3 sequence: CASKQGEAYNEQFF. Here the CDR3 DNA reads TGCGCCAGCAAACAGGGGGAAGCATACAATGAGCAGTTCTTC.

This chain uses TRBV20-1 with TRBJ2-3; D is possibly TRBD2 (7 bases). This CDR3 is built from 14 residues. Germline V lookup: CDR1 DFQATT, CDR2 SNEGSKA (reference sequence). Trimming cost V 3 bases and J 1 base, with 11 bases left between them. The CDR3 region has the DNA TGCAGTGCTAGTCGGGGGGCCCGCACAGATACGCAGTATTTT. Translation gives CSASRGARTDTQYF.

V and J are TRBV5-6 and TRBJ1-2; weak D call: TRBD1 (5 bases). From germline, CDR1 is SGHDT and CDR2 YYEEEE. The CDR3 totals 13 residues. V was clipped by 5 bases and J by 1 base, with 9 bases between them. In DNA form, the CDR3 reads TGTGCCAGCAGGTTGACAGATAACTATGGCTACACCTTC. It specifies CASRLTDNYGYTF.

The V and J genes are TRBV7-2 and TRBJ1-5; tentatively, D is TRBD1 (6 bases). The V gene's germline CDR1 is SGHTA and CDR2 FQGNSA. The CDR3 length is 16 residues. V lost 5 bases and J 0 bases, leaving 14 bases between the germline ends. This chain's CDR3 is CASSTQGTTSNQPQHF. The CDR3 DNA follows: TGTGCCAGCAGCACCCAGGGGACTACTAGCAATCAGCCCCAGCATTTT. The entire variable domain, with the rest obtained from reference TRBV7-2 and TRBJ1-5, is as follows: GAGVSQSPSNKVTEKGKDVELRCDPISGHTALYWYRQSLGQGLEFLIYFQGNSAPDKSGLPSDRFSAERTGGSVSTLTIQRTQQEDSAVYLCASSTQGTTSNQPQHFGDGTRLSIL.

The sample holds one count of this clone. The chain employs TRBV3-1 (or the pseudogene TRBV3-2) and TRBJ1-1; D is undetermined. The CDR3 loop spans 12 amino acids. Germline lookup yields CDR1 LGHDT and CDR2 YNNKEL (reference sequence). V dropped 5 bases and J dropped 1 base, with 5 bases sitting between them. The CDR3 reads CASSLWNTEAFF. The CDR3 nucleotides are TGTGCCAGCAGCTTATGGAACACTGAAGCTTTCTTT.

V is TRBV7-9 and J is TRBJ2-3, with 8 bases lining up with TRBD2. There are 17 residues in the CDR3. Germline CDR1 SEHNR, CDR2 FQNEAQ (reference sequence). The junction had 10 bases not matched to a gene; V was cut back by 1 base and J by 4 bases. The CDR3 DNA follows: TGTGCCAGCAGCTTAGGCCTACCGGGACTAGGAGCAGATACGCAGTATTTT. This gives the protein CASSLGLPGLGADTQYF.

The rearrangement uses TRBV7-9 and TRBJ1-4; TRBD1 aligns across 8 bases. The V and J ends lost 1 base and 11 bases, in that order; junction bases with no gene match: 6. CDR1 and CDR2 (germline): SEHNR, FQNEAQ (reference sequence). This CDR3 spans 14 amino acids. The CDR3 coding sequence is TGTGCCAGCAGCTTAGGGACAGGGAGTTGGAAACTGTTTTTT. Translating it yields CASSLGTGSWKLFF.

The chain employs TRBV9 and TRBJ1-6, with 10 bases lining up with TRBD1. Per the germline V gene, CDR1 is SGDLS and CDR2 is YYNGEE. The CDR3 runs to 19 residues. V shed 3 bases, J shed 0 bases, and the junction held 9 bases outside the gene matches. Written as DNA, the CDR3 is TGTGCCAGCAGCGCCCAACCCGGGACAGGGGCCTCCTATAATTCACCCCTCCACTTT. This sequence encodes CASSAQPGTGASYNSPLHF.